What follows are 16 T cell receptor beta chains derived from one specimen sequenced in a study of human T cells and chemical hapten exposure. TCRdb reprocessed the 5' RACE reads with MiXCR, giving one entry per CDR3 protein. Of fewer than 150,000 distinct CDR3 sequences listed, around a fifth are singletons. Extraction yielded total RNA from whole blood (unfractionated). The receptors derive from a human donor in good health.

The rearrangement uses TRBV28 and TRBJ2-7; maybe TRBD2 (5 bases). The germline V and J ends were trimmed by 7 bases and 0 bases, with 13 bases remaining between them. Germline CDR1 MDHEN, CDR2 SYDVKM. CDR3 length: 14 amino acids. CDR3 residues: CASTFGVSSYEQYF. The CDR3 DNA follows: TGTGCCAGCACATTCGGGGTTAGCTCCTACGAGCAGTACTTC.

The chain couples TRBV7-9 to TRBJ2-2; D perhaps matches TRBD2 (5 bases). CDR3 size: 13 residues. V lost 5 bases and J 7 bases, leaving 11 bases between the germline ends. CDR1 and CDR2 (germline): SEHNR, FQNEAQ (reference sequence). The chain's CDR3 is CASSLLAGGELFF. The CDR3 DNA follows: TGTGCCAGCAGCCTCCTAGCTGGCGGGGAGCTGTTTTTT.

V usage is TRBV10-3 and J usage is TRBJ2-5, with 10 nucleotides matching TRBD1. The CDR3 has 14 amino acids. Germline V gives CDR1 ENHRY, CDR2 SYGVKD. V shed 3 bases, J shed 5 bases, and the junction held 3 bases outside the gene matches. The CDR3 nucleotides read TGTGCCATCAGTGACGGGACAGGGGCGGAGACCCAGTACTTC. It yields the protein CAISDGTGAETQYF.

CDR3 region: CSATGFDNQPQHF. CDR3 DNA sequence: TGCAGTGCTACCGGGTTTGACAATCAGCCCCAGCATTTT. The chain combines TRBV20-1 with TRBJ1-5; unclear D gene. Germline assignment: CDR1 DFQATT and CDR2 SNEGSKA (reference sequence). The CDR3 has 13 amino acids. V was clipped by 4 bases and J by 3 bases, with 10 bases between them.

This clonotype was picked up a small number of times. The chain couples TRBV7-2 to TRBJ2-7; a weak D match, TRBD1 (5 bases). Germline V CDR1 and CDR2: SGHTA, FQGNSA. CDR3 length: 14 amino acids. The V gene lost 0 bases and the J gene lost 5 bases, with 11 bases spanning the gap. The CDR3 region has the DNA TGTGCCAGCAGCTTAGCTGAGACAGTCCACGAGCAGTACTTC. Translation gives CASSLAETVHEQYF.

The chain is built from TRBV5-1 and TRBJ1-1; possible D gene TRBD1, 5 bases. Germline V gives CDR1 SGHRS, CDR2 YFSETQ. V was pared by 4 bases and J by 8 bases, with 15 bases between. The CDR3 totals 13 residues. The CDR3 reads CASSTTAGAEAFF. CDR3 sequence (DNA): TGCGCCAGCAGCACGACCGCCGGGGCCGAAGCTTTCTTT.

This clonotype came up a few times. CDR3 nucleotide sequence: TGTGCCAGCAGCACCTCTTCGGACCGAAACTATGGCTACACCTTC. It specifies CASSTSSDRNYGYTF. The gene calls are TRBV7-9 and TRBJ1-2; D ambiguous. CDR3 size: 15 residues. V dropped 5 bases and J dropped 2 bases, with 15 bases sitting between them. In germline, CDR1 is SEHNR, CDR2 FQNEAQ (reference sequence).

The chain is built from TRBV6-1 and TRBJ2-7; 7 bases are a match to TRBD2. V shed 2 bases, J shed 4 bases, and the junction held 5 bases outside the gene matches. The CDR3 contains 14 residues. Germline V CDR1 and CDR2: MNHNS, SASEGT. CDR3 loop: CASSETSGDYEQYF. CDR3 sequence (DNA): TGTGCCAGCAGTGAAACAAGCGGGGATTACGAGCAGTACTTC.

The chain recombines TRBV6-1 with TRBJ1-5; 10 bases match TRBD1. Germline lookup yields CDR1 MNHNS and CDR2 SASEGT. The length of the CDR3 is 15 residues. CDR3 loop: CEAGTGEDSNQPQHF. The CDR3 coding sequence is TGTGAAGCCGGGACAGGGGAAGATAGCAATCAGCCCCAGCATTTT.

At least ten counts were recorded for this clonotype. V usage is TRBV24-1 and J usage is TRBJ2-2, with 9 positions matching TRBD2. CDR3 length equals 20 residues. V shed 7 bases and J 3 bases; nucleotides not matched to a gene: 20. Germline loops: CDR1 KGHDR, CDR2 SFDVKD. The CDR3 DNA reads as TGTGCCACCAGCGCTCACTCGATGGCGGGAGGGCCCTCGGACACCGGGGAGCTGTTTTTT. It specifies CATSAHSMAGGPSDTGELFF.

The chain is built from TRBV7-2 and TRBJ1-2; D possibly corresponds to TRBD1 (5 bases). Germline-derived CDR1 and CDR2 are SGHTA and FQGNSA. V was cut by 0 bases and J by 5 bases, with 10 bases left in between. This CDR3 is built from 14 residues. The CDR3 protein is CASSLARTTYGYTF. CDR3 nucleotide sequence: TGTGCCAGCAGCTTAGCGCGGACAACGTATGGCTACACCTTC.

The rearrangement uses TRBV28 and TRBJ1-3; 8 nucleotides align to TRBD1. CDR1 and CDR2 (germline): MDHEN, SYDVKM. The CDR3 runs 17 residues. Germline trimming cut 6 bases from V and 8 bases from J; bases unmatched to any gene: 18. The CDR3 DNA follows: TGTGCCAGCAGCCATGGACATAAACAGGGGGTTCCATACACCATATATTTT. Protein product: CASSHGHKQGVPYTIYF.

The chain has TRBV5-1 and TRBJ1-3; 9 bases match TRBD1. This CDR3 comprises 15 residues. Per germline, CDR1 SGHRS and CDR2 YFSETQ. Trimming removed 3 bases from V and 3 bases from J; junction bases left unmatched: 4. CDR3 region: CASSSTGGHGNTIYF. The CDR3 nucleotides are TGCGCCAGCAGCTCAACAGGGGGCCATGGAAACACCATATATTTT.

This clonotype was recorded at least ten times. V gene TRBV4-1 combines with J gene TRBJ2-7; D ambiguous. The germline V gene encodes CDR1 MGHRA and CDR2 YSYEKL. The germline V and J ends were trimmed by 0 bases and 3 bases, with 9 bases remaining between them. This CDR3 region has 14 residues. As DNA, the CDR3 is TGCGCCAGCAGCCAAGATTTCCGGATCTACGAGCAGTACTTC. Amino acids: CASSQDFRIYEQYF.

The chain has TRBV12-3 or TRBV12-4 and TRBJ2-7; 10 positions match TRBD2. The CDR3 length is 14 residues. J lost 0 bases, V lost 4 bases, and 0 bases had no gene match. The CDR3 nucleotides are TGTGCCAGCAGTTCTAGCGGGAGCTCCTACGAGCAGTACTTC. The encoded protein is CASSSSGSSYEQYF.

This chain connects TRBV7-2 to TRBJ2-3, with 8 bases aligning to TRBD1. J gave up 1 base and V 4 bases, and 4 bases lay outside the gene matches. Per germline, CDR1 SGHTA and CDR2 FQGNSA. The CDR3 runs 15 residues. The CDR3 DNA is TGTGCCAGCAGCTCGACAGGGGTACGCACAGATACGCAGTATTTT. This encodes CASSSTGVRTDTQYF.